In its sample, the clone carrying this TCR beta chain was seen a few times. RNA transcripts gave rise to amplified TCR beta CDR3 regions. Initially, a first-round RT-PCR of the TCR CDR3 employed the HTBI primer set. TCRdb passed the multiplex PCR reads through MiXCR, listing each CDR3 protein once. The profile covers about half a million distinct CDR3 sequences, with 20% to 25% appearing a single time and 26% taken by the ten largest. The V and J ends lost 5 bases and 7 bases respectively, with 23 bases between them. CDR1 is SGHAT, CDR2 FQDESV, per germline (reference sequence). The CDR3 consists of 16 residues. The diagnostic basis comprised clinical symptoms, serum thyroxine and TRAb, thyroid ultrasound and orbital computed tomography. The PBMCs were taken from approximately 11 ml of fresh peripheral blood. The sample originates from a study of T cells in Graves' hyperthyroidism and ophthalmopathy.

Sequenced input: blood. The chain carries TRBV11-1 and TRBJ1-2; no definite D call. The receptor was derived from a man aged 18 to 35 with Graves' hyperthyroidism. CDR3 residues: CASSPTRPGGRVGYTF. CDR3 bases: TGTGCCAGCAGCCCTACCCGTCCGGGAGGGCGGGTTGGCTACACCTTC.